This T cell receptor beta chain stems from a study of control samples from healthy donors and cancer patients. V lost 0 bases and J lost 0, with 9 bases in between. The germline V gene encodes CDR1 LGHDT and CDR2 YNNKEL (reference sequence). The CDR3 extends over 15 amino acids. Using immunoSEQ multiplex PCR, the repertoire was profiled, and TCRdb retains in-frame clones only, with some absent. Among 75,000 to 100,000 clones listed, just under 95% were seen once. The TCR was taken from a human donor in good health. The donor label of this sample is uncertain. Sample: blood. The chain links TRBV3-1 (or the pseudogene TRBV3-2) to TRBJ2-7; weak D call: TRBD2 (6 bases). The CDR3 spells CASSQDPGSSYEQYF. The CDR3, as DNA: TGTGCCAGCAGCCAAGACCCCGGGAGCTCCTACGAGCAGTACTTC.